This T cell receptor (beta chain) was found in a study of Tregs in tolerant kidney transplant recipients. Study as a whole: Sorting of CD4+CD25+CD127- cells followed approximately three-day belatacept mixed lymphocyte reactions, sometimes with roughly 5-day graft donor restimulation.

The table came from immunoSEQ multiplex PCR; TCRdb's copy has only in-frame clones and leaves some out. The sample records 35,000 to 50,000 clones, roughly 95% being singletons. CDR1 is SGHNT, CDR2 YYREEE, per germline (reference sequence). V dropped 6 bases and J dropped 1 base, with 14 bases sitting between them. This CDR3 has 15 residues. Regarding this clone: Its cognate antigen is unknown.

Overall study results and limits: Tregs expanded with activated donor B cells seemed most donor-specific. No direct test of biological reproducibility was done here. Findings come from small patient numbers and require larger validation.

The TCR sequence derives from a human donor in good health. J is TRBJ2-1 and V is TRBV5-4; D is perhaps TRBD2 (6 bases). The sequencing sample was made of Tregs from blood cultured with allogeneic cells. The CDR3 DNA reads TGTGCCAGCACCCCTCGGGGGAGATCCTACAATGAGCAGTTCTTC. Translating it yields CASTPRGRSYNEQFF.